A selection of T cell receptor beta chains follows, all from one sample in a study of cytomegalovirus exposure and HLA in healthy donors. Using immunoSEQ multiplex PCR, the repertoire was profiled, and TCRdb retains in-frame clones only, with some absent. Of 52,000 or so clones listed, about 91% are singletons. Sequenced sample: PBMCs. Every receptor here comes from a woman in her late teens or twenties in good health and CMV-seronegative. CDR3s include the opening cysteine and the closing phenylalanine or tryptophan. Each record gives: D gene, V gene, J gene, clone size, CDR3 DNA, CDR3 protein. D genes are given only for firm matches. The size of a clone is reported for some rows only, either as once, few or many, or as a class for expanded clones.

.	TRBV28	TRBJ1-6	once	TGTGCCAGCAGCGAACAGGGAAGGGCACCCCTCCACTTT	CASSEQGRAPLHF
.	TRBV11-1	TRBJ1-2	once	TGTGCCAGCAGCTCTACAGAGACCTCGGCTGATGGCTACACCTTC	CASSSTETSADGYTF
.	TRBV5-1	TRBJ2-5	.	TGCGCCAGCAGCTTCTCGGAAGAGACCCAGTACTTC	CASSFSEETQYF
.	TRBV5-4	TRBJ2-5	.	TGTGCCAGCAGCTTGGCGGAGACCCAGTACTTC	CASSLAETQYF
.	TRBV19	TRBJ2-2	once	TGTGCCAGTAGTATAGATTCTGTGGAGCTGTTTTTT	CASSIDSVELFF
TRBD1	TRBV19	TRBJ2-1	few	TGTGCCACTGAACAGGGGGCCGACAATGAGCAGTTCTTC	CATEQGADNEQFF
.	TRBV5-1	TRBJ1-3	.	TGCGCCAGCAGCTTGGGACAGCTCTCTGGAAACACCATATATTTT	CASSLGQLSGNTIYF
.	TRBV25-1	TRBJ1-5	.	TGTGCCAGCAGTGGTCGGGGTAATCAGCCCCAGCATTTT	CASSGRGNQPQHF
.	TRBV6-5	TRBJ1-1	.	TGTGCCAGCAGGGCGGGACGGTTGAACACTGAAGCTTTCTTT	CASRAGRLNTEAFF
TRBD2	TRBV2	TRBJ2-1	.	TGTGCCAGCAGTGCTAGGACTAGCGGGGGAAATGAGCAGTTCTTC	CASSARTSGGNEQFF
.	TRBV6-1	TRBJ1-4	.	TGTGCCAGCAGTGGACAGGATGCAACTAATGAAAAACTGTTTTTT	CASSGQDATNEKLFF
TRBD1	TRBV19	TRBJ2-5	.	TGTGCCAGTAGTATAGCTCGGACAGGGGGAGAGACCCAGTACTTC	CASSIARTGGETQYF
.	TRBV28	TRBJ2-2	once	TGTGCCAGCAGTTTAAGACAGGTCCTTAACACCGGGGAGCTGTTTTTT	CASSLRQVLNTGELFF
.	TRBV28	TRBJ1-2	.	TGTGCCAGCAGTTCATTCGGACAGAACTATGGCTACACCTTC	CASSSFGQNYGYTF
TRBD1	TRBV6-1	TRBJ1-2	.	TGTGCCAGCAGAACGACAGGGGGCGGTTATGGCTACACCTTC	CASRTTGGGYGYTF
TRBD2	TRBV5-1	TRBJ2-7	.	TGCGCCAGCAGGCACCACTTACTAGCGGGATTTTACGAGCAGTACTTC	CASRHHLLAGFYEQYF
.	TRBV27	TRBJ1-5	.	TGTGCCAGCAGTCTCAGGGAGGATCAGCCCCAGCATTTT	CASSLREDQPQHF
.	TRBV18	TRBJ1-3	.	TGTGCCAGCTCACCGTCGTTACAGGACACCGGAAACACCATATATTTT	CASSPSLQDTGNTIYF
TRBD2	TRBV27	TRBJ2-3	.	TGTGCCAGCAGTGGCCCAGGGAGGGTGAATCGGGATACGCAGTATTTT	CASSGPGRVNRDTQYF
TRBD2	TRBV7-6	TRBJ2-1	.	TGTGCCAGCAGCTCAATACGTAAACCCCGGCGGGGGAGCTCCTACAATGAGCAGTTCTTC	CASSSIRKPRRGSSYNEQFF
TRBD1	TRBV13	TRBJ2-1	.	TGTGCCAGCAGCACCACAGGGGGCTCCTACAATGAGCAGTTCTTC	CASSTTGGSYNEQFF
TRBD2	TRBV2	TRBJ2-2	.	TGTGCCAGCAGCCAAGGGTCTAGCGGGAGCGGCACCGGGGAGCTGTTTTTT	CASSQGSSGSGTGELFF
.	TRBV5-4	TRBJ2-1	once	TGTGCCACCCAGCCCAGGGGCGACCTCTCCTACAATGAGCAGTTCTTC	CATQPRGDLSYNEQFF
.	TRBV30	TRBJ1-3	once	TGTGCCTGGAGTGTACAGGGAGCCGGAAACACCATATATTTT	CAWSVQGAGNTIYF
.	TRBV27	TRBJ2-7	.	TGTGCCACCAGGGAGGGGGGGCTACAGGACGAGCAGTACTTC	CATREGGLQDEQYF
TRBD2	TRBV19	TRBJ2-7	.	TGTGCCAGTAGACCCAGTCCTAGCGGGGGCTACGAGCAGTACTTC	CASRPSPSGGYEQYF
TRBD1	TRBV13	TRBJ2-5	.	TGTGCCAGCAGCTACCCGCCGGGACAGGGGGCAGAGACCCAGTACTTC	CASSYPPGQGAETQYF